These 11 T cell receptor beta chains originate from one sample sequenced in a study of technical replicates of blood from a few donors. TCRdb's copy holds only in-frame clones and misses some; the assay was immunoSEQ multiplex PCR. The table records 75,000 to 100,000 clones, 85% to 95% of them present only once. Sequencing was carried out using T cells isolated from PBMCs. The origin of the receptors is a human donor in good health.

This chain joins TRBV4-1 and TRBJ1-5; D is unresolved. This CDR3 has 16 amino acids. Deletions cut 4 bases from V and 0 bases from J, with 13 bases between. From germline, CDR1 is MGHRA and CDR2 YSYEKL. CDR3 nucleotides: TGCGCCAGCAGCCGCGATCCCCTTTATAGCAATCAGCCCCAGCATTTT. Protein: CASSRDPLYSNQPQHF.

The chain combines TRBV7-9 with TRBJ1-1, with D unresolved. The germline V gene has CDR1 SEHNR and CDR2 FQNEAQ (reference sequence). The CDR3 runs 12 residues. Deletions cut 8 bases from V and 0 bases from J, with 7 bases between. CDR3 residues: CASDRVNTEAFF. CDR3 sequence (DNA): TGTGCCAGCGACCGGGTGAACACTGAAGCTTTCTTT.

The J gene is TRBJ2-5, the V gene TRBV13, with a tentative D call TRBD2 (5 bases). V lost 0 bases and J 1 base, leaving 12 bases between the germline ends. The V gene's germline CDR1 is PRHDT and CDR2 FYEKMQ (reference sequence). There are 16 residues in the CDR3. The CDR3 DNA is TGTGCCAGCAGCTTAGGCTACTCTGAGGGCCAAGAGACCCAGTACTTC. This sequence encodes CASSLGYSEGQETQYF. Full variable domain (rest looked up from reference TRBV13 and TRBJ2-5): AAGVIQSPRHLIKEKRETATLKCYPIPRHDTVYWYQQGPGQDPQFLISFYEKMQSDKGSIPDRFSAQQFSDYHSELNMSSLELGDSALYFCASSLGYSEGQETQYFGPGTRLLVL.

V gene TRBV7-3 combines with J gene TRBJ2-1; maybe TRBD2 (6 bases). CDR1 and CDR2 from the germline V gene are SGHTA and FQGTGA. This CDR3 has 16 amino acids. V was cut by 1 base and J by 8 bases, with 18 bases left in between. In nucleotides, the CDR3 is TGTGCCAGCAGCTTAATGAGACTAGGGAGGCCGGATGAGCAGTTCTTC. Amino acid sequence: CASSLMRLGRPDEQFF.

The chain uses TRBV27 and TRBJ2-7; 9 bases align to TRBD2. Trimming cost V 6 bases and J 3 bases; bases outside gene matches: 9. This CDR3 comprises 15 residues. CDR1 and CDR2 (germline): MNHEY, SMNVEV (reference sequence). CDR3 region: CASSLGGTSRYEQYF. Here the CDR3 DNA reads TGTGCCAGCAGCTTAGGGGGGACTAGCCGCTACGAGCAGTACTTC.

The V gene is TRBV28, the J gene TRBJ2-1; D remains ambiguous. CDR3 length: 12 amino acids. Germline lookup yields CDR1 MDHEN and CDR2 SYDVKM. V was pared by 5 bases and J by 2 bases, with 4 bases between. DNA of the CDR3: TGTGCCAGCAGTACTACCTACAATGAGCAGTTCTTC. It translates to CASSTTYNEQFF.

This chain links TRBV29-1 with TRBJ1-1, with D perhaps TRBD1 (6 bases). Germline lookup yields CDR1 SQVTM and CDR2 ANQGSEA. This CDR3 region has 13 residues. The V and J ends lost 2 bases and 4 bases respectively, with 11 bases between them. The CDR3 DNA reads TGCAGCGTTGAAAGGGGCAGGGGCACTGAAGCTTTCTTT. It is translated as CSVERGRGTEAFF.

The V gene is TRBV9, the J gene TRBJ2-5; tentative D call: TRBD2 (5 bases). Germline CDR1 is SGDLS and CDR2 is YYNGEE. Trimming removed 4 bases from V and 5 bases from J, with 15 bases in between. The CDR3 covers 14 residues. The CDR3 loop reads CASSLRGRGETQYF. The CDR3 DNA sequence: TGTGCCAGCAGCCTAAGAGGGAGAGGGGAGACCCAGTACTTC.

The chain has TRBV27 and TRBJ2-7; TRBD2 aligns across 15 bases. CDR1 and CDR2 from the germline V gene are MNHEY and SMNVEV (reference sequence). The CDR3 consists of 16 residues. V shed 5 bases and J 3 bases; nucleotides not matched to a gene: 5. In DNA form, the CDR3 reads TGTGCCAGCAGTCCCGGACTAGCGGGAGGGGGCTACGAGCAGTACTTC. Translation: CASSPGLAGGGYEQYF.

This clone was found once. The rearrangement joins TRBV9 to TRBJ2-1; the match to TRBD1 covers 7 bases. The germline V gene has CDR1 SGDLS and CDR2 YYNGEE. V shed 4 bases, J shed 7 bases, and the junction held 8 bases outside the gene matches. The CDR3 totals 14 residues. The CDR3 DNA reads TGTGCCAGCAGCAATAGACAGGGAAGGAATGAGCAGTTCTTC. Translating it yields CASSNRQGRNEQFF.

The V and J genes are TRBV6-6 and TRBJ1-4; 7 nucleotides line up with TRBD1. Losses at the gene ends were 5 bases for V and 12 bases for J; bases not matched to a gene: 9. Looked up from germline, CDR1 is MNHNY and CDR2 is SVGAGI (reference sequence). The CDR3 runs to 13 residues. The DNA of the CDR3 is TGTGCCAGCAGTCGAACAGGGGCCGCGGAACTGTTTTTT. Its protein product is CASSRTGAAELFF.